This T cell receptor beta chain was retrieved from a study of T cells in Graves' hyperthyroidism and ophthalmopathy. This CDR3 contains 16 residues. Germline V gives CDR1 PRHDT, CDR2 FYEKMQ (reference sequence). V lost 8 bases, J lost 5 bases, and 11 bases stayed unmatched. This clonotype came up a few times. RNA transcripts yielded amplified TCR beta CDR3 regions. Carried out on the TCR CDR3, a first-round RT-PCR used the HTBI primer set. TCRdb reprocessed the multiplex PCR reads via MiXCR and lists one record per CDR3 protein. The data show about 530,000 distinct CDR3 sequences, 17% seen once. The sequenced sample was blood. The receptor comes from a young woman with Graves' ophthalmopathy. V usage is TRBV13 and J usage is TRBJ2-2; 10 bases are a match to TRBD2. CDR3 coding DNA: TGTGCCAGCTGTTCCCGTAGCGGGGGGAGGACCGGGGAGCTGTTTTTT. Protein sequence: CASCSRSGGRTGELFF.